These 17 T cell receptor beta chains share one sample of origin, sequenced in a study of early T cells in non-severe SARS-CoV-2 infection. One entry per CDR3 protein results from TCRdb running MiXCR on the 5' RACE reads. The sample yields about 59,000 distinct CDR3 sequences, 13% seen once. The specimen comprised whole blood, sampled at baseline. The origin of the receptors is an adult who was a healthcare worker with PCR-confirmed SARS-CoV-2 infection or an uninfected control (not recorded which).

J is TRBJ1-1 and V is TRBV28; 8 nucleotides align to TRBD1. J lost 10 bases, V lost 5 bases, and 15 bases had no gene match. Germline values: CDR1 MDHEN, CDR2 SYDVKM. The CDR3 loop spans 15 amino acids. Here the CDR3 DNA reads TGTGCCAGCAGTCCCTCTATGGGCCAGGGGGCGCCAGCTTTCTTT. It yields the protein CASSPSMGQGAPAFF.

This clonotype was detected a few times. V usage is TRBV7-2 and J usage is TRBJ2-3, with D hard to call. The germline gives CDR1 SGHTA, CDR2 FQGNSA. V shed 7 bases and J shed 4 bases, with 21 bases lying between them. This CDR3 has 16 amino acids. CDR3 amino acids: CASTPPRGRRADTQYF. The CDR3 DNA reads TGTGCCAGCACCCCTCCTCGCGGCCGAAGGGCAGATACGCAGTATTTT.

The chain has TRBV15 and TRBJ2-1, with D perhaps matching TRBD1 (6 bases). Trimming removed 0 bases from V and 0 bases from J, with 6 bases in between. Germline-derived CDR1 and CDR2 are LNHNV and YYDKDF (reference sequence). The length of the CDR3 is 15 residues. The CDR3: CATSREGGSYNEQFF. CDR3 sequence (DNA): TGTGCCACCAGCAGAGAAGGGGGCTCCTACAATGAGCAGTTCTTC.

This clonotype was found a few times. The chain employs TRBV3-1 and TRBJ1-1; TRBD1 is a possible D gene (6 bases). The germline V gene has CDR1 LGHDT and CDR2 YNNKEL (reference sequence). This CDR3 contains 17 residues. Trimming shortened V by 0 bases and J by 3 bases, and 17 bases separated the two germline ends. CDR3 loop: CASSQDRTVSRDTEAFF. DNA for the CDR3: TGTGCCAGCAGCCAAGATCGGACAGTCAGTAGGGACACTGAAGCTTTCTTT.

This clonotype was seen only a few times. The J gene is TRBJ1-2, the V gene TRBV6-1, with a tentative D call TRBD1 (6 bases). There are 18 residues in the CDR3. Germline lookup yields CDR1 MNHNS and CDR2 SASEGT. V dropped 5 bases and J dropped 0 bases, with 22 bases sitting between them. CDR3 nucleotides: TGTGCCAGCAGTTATACCAGACAGGTTAACCGGGCTAACTATGGCTACACCTTC. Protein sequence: CASSYTRQVNRANYGYTF.

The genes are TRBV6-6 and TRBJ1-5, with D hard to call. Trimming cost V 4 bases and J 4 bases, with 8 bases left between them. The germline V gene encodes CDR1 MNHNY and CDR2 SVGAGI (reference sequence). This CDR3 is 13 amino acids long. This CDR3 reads CASSSAGNQPQHF. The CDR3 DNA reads TGTGCCAGCAGTTCAGCGGGGAATCAGCCCCAGCATTTT.

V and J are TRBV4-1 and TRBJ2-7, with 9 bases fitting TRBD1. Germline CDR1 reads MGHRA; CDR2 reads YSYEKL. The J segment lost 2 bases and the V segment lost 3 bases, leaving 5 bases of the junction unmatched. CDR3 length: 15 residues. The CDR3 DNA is TGCGCCAGCAGCCAGGGACAGGGAGGGGCCTACGAGCAGTACTTC. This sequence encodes CASSQGQGGAYEQYF.

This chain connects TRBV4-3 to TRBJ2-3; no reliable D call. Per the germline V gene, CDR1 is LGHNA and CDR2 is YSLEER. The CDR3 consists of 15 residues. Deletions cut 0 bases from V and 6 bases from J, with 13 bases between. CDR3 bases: TGCGCCAGCAGCCAAGATCACATCGGAGCCGATACGCAGTATTTT. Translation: CASSQDHIGADTQYF.

The CDR3 spells CSVEADRYTGELFF. For the CDR3, the DNA is TGCAGCGTTGAAGCGGACAGATACACCGGGGAGCTGTTTTTT. The chain couples TRBV29-1 to TRBJ2-2, with D possibly TRBD1 on 6 matching bases. Per germline, CDR1 SQVTM and CDR2 ANQGSEA. V lost 1 base and J 3 bases, leaving 9 bases between the germline ends. The CDR3 covers 14 residues.

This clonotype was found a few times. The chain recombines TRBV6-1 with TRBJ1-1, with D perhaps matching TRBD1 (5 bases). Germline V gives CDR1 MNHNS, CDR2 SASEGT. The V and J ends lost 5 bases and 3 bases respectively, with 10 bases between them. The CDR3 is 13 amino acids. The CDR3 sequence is CASSTAGHTEAFF. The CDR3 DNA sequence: TGTGCCAGCAGTACGGCGGGACACACTGAAGCTTTCTTT.

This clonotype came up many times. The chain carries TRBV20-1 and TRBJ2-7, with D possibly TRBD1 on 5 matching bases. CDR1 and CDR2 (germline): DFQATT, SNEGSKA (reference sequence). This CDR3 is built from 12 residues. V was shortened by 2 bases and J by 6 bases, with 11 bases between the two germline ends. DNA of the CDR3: TGCAGTGCTAGACCCGACAGTCCCGAGCAGTACTTC. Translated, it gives CSARPDSPEQYF.

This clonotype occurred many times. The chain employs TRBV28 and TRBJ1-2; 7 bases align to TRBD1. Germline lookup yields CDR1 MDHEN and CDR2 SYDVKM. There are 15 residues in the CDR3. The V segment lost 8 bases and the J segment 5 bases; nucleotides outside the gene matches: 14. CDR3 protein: CASGQEGDELYGYTF. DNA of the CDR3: TGTGCCAGCGGACAGGAGGGAGACGAACTTTATGGCTACACCTTC.

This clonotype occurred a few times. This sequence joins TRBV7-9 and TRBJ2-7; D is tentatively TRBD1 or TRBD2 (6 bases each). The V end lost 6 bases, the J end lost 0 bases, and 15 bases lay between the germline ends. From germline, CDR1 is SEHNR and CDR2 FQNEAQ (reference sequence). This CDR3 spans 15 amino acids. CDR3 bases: TGTGCCAGCAGTTTCGGAGGAGGGGGCTCCTACGAGCAGTACTTC. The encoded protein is CASSFGGGGSYEQYF.

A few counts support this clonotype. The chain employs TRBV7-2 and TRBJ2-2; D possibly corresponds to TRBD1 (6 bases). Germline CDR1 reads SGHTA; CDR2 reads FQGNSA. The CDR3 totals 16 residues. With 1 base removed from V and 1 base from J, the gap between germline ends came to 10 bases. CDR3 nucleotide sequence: TGTGCCAGCAGCTTAGGTACAGGGCGGAACACCGGGGAGCTGTTTTTT. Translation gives CASSLGTGRNTGELFF.

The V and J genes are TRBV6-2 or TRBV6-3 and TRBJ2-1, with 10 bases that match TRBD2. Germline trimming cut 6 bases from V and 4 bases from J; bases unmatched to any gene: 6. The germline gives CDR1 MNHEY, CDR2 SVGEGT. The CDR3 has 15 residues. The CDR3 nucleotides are TGTGCCAGCAGCCTGGGACTAGCGCTATACAATGAGCAGTTCTTC. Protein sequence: CASSLGLALYNEQFF.

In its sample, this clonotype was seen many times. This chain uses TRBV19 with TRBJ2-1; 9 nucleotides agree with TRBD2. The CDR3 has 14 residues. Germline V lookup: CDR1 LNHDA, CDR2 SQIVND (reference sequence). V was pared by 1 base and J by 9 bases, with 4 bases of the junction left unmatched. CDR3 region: CASSIGGGGGEQFF. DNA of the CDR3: TGTGCCAGTAGTATAGGCGGGGGGGGCGGTGAGCAGTTCTTC.

The CDR3 DNA reads as TGTGCCAGCTCACGGGGACAGGGGGCGACCTACGAGCAGTACTTC. It specifies CASSRGQGATYEQYF. The chain has TRBV18 and TRBJ2-7, with 12 positions matching TRBD1. Unmatched junction bases numbered 3, after V lost 4 bases and J lost 2 bases. This CDR3 is built from 15 residues. CDR1 is KGHSH and CDR2 is LQKENI in the germline V gene.